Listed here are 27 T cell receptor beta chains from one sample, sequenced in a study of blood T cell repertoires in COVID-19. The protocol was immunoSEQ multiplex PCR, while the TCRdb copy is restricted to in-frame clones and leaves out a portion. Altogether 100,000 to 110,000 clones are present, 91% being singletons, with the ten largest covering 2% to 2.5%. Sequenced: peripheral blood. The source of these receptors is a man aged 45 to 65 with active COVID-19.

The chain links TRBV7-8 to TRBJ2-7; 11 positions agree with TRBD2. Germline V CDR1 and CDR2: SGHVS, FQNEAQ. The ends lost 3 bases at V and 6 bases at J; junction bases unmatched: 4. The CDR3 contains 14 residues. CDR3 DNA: TGTGCCAGCAGCTTCCTAGCGGGAGGAAGCGAGCAGTACGTC. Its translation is CASSFLAGGSEQYV.

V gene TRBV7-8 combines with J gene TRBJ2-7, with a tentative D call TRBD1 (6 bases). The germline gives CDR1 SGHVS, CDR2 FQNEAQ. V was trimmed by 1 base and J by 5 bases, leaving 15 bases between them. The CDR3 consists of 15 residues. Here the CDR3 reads CASSLEVGRGHEQYF. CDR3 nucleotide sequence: TGTGCCAGCAGCTTAGAAGTGGGCAGGGGCCACGAGCAGTACTTC.

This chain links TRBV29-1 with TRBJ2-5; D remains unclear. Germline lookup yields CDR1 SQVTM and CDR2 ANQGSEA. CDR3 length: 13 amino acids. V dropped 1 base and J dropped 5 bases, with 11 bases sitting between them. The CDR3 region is CSVEGVARETQYF. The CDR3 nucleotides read TGCAGCGTTGAAGGGGTGGCGCGGGAGACCCAGTACTTC.

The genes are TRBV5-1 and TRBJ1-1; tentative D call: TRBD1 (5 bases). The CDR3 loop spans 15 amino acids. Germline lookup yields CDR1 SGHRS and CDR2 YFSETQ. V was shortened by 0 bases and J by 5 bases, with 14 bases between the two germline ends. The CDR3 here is CASSLEDGGGTEAFF. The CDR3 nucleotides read TGCGCCAGCAGCTTGGAAGACGGGGGTGGAACTGAAGCTTTCTTT.

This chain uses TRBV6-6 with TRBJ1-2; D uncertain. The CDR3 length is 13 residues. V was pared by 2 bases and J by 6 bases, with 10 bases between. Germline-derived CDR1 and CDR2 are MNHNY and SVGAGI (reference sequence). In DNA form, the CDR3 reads TGTGCCAGCAGTTACATGTCCGAGGATGGCTACACCTTC. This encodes CASSYMSEDGYTF.

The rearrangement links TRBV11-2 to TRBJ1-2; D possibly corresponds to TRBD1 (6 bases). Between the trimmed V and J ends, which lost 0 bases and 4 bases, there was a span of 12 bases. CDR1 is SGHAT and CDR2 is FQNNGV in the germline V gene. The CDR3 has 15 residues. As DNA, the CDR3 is TGTGCCAGCAGCTTAGATTCTAGGACAGCCTATGGCTACACCTTC. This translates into CASSLDSRTAYGYTF.

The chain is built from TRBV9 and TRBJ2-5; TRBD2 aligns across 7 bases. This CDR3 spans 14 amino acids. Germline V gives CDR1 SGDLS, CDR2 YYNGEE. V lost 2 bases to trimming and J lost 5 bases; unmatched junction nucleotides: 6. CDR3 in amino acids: CASSVQMGGETQYF. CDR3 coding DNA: TGTGCCAGCAGCGTCCAGATGGGAGGGGAGACCCAGTACTTC.

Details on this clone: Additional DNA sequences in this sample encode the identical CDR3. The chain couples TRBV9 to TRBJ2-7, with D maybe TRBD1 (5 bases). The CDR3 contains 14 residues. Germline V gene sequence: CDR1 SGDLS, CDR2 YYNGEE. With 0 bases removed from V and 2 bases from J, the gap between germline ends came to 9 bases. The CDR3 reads CASSVGQGTYEQYF. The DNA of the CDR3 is TGTGCCAGCAGCGTAGGTCAGGGTACCTACGAGCAGTACTTC.

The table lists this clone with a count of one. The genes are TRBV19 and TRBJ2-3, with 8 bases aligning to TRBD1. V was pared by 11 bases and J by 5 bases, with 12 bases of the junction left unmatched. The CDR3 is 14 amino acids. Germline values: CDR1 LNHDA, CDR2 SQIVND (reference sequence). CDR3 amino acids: CALLRRGLGDTQYF. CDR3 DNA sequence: TGTGCCCTACTCCGCAGGGGGCTTGGAGATACGCAGTATTTT.

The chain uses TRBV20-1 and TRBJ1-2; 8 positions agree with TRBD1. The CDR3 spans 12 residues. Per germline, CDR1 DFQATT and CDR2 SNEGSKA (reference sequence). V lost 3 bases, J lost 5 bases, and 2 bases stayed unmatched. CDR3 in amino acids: CSASRTGYGYTF. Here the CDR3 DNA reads TGCAGTGCTAGTAGGACAGGGTATGGCTACACCTTC.

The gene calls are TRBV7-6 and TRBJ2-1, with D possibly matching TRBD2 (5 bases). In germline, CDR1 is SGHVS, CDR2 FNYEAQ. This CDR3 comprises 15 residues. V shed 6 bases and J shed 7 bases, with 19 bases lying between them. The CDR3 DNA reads TGTGCCAGCAGTCATCTAGAACTTCGCGGGAATGAGCAGTTCTTC. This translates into CASSHLELRGNEQFF. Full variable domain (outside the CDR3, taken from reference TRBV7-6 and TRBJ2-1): GAGVSQSPRYKVTKRGQDVALRCDPISGHVSLYWYRQALGQGPEFLTYFNYEAQQDKSGLPNDRFSAERPEGSISTLTIQRTEQRDSAMYRCASSHLELRGNEQFFGPGTRLTVL.

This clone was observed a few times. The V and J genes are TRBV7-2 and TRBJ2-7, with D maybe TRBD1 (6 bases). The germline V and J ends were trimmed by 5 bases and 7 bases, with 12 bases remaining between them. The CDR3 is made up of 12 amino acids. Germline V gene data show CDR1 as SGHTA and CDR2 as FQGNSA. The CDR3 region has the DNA TGTGCCAGCAGCCGTACAGGGTCGGAGCAGTACTTC. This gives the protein CASSRTGSEQYF.

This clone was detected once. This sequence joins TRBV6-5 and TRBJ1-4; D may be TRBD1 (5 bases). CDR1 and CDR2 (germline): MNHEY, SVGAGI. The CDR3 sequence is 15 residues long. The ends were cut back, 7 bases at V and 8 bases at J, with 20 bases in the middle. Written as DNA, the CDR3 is TGTGCCAGCATGGGAGCGGGGGGATTGGGCGAAAAACTGTTTTTT. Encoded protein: CASMGAGGLGEKLFF.

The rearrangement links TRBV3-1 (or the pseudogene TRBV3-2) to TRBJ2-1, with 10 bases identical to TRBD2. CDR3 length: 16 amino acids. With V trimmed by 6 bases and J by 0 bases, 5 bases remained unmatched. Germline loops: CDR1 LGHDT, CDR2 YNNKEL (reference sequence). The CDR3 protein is CASRPSGGSSYNEQFF. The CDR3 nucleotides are TGTGCCAGCAGACCTAGCGGGGGAAGCTCCTACAATGAGCAGTTCTTC.

For the CDR3, the DNA is TGTGCCAGCAGCTCAGTGACTAGCGGGGCAGGGATCGAAGATACGCAGTATTTT. Its protein is CASSSVTSGAGIEDTQYF. The J gene is TRBJ2-3, the V gene TRBV13; TRBD2 aligns across 11 bases. The junction had 14 bases not matched to a gene; V was cut back by 4 bases and J by 5 bases. This CDR3 has 18 amino acids. Germline V CDR1 and CDR2: PRHDT, FYEKMQ (reference sequence).

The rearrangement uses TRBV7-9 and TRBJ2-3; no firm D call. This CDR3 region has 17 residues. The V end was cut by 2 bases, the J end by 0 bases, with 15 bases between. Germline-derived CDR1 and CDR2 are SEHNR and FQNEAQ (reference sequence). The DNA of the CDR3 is TGTGCCAGCAGCTTAACTCGTAGGCGGAGTAGCACAGATACGCAGTATTTT. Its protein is CASSLTRRRSSTDTQYF.

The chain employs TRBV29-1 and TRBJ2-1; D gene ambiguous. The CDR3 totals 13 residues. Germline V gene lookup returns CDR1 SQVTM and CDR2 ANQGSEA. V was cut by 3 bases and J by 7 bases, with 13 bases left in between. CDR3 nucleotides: TGCAGCGTTGACACCGGTCCGGGTAATGAGCAGTTCTTC. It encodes CSVDTGPGNEQFF.

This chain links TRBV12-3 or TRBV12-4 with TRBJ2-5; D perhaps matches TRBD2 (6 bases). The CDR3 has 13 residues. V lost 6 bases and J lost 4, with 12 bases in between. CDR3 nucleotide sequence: TGTGCCAGCAGCGTCCGGGAGCTAGAGACCCAGTACTTC. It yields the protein CASSVRELETQYF.

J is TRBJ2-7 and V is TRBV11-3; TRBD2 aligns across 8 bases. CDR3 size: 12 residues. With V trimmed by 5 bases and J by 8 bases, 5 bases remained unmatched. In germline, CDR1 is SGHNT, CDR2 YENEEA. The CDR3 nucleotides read TGTGCCAGCAGCCAGAGCGGGGGTAAGCAGTACTTC. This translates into CASSQSGGKQYF.

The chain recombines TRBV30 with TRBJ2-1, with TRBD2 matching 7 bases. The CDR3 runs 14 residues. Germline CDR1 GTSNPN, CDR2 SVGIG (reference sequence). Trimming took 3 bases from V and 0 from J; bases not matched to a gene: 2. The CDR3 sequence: CAWRGGSSYNEQFF. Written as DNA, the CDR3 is TGTGCCTGGAGAGGCGGGAGCTCCTACAATGAGCAGTTCTTC.

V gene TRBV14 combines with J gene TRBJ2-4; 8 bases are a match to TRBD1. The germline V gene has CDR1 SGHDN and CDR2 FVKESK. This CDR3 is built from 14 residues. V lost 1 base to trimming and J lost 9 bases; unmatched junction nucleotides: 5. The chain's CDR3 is CASSQGPGGRIQYF. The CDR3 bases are TGTGCCAGCAGCCAAGGCCCAGGGGGCCGCATTCAGTACTTC.

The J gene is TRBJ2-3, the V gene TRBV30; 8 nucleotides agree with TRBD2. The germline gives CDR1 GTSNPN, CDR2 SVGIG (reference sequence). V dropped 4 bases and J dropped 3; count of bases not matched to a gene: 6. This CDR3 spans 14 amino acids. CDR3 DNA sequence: TGTGCCTGGACCCAGATAGCGGGAACAGATACGCAGTATTTT. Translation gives CAWTQIAGTDTQYF.

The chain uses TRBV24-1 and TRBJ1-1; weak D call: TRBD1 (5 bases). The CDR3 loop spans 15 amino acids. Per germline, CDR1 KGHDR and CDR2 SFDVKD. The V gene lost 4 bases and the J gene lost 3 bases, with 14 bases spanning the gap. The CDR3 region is CATSEGPTGDTEAFF. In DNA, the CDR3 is TGTGCCACCAGTGAGGGGCCCACGGGGGACACTGAAGCTTTCTTT.

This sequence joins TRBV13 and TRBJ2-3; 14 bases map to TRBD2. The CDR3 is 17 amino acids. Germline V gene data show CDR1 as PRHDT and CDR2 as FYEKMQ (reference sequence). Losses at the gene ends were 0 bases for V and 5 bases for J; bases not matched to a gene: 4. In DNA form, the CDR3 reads TGTGCCAGCAGCTTAGGGGGACTAGCGGGAGTGGTAGATACGCAGTATTTT. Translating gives CASSLGGLAGVVDTQYF.

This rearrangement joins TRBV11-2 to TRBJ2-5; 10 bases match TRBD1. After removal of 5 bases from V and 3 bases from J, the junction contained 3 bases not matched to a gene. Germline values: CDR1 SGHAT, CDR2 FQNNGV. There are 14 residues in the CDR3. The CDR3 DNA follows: TGTGCCAGCAGCCGAGGGACAGGGGAAGAGACCCAGTACTTC. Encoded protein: CASSRGTGEETQYF.

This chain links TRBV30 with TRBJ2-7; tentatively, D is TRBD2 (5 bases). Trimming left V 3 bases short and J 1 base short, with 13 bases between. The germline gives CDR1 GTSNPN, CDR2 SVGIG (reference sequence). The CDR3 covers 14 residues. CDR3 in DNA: TGTGCCTGGAGGGTGAGGGAGAGGTCCTACGAGCAGTACGTC. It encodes CAWRVRERSYEQYV.

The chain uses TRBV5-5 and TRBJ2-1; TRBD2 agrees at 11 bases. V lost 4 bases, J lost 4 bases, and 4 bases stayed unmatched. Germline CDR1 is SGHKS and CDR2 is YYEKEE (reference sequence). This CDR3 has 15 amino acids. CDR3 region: CASSLAGGNYNEQFF. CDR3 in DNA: TGTGCCAGCAGCCTAGCGGGGGGAAATTACAATGAGCAGTTCTTC.